Listed below are T cell receptor beta chains from one sample, sequenced in a study of vaccination and CD4 T cells after COVID-19. TCRdb reprocessed the PCR reads via MiXCR and lists one record per CDR3 protein. The sample has about 12,000 distinct CDR3 sequences, approximately 69% seen once. For these TCRs, the target antigens are not known. Source material: CD4+ T cells from blood, cultured in vitro. These receptors all come from a human donor who had recovered from COVID-19. The CDR3 runs from the conserved cysteine through the conserved F or W. D genes are given only for firm matches. Some rows mark clone size as missing; the rest say once, few, many or name a class of expanded clone.

CDR3nt,CDR3aa,abundance,j_gene,v_gene,d_gene
TGTGCCAGCAGCCCGAGAAGAGGGGGGTGGACTGAAGCTTTCTTT,CASSPRRGGWTEAFF,NA,TRBJ1-1,TRBV7-6,NA
TGCAGTGCTAGAGGACTAGGCTACGAGCAGTACTTC,CSARGLGYEQYF,NA,TRBJ2-7,TRBV20-1,NA
TGTGCCAGCAGTGAGCGACAGGGTTTAGGCTACACCTTC,CASSERQGLGYTF,once,TRBJ1-2,TRBV6-1,TRBD1
TGTGCCTGGGTCACAGGCACTGAAGCTTTCTTT,CAWVTGTEAFF,NA,TRBJ1-1,TRBV30,NA
TGTGCCAGCAGCTTAACGGAGACCCAGTACTTC,CASSLTETQYF,NA,TRBJ2-5,TRBV7-9,NA
TGTGCCAGCAGGAGTAGGGGGGGCACTGAAGCTTTCTTT,CASRSRGGTEAFF,NA,TRBJ1-1,TRBV6-2/TRBV6-3,NA
TGTGCCAGCAGCTCGGGACTAGCGGGATACAATGAGCAGTTCTTC,CASSSGLAGYNEQFF,few,TRBJ2-1,TRBV7-3,TRBD2
TGTGCCACCAGTGCTTTGCGGCAGGGGGGGTACGAGCAGTACTTC,CATSALRQGGYEQYF,NA,TRBJ2-7,TRBV24-1,NA
TGTGCCAGCACCTGGGGGGGGTTTAGGGGTGGCTACACCTTC,CASTWGGFRGGYTF,NA,TRBJ1-2,TRBV11-2,NA
TGTGCCAGCTCACGGCCGGGACAGGGGGGGTACGAGCAGTACTTC,CASSRPGQGGYEQYF,NA,TRBJ2-7,TRBV18,TRBD1
TGTGCCAGCAGTTTATCCCTCCTGAACACTGAAGCTTTCTTT,CASSLSLLNTEAFF,few,TRBJ1-1,TRBV27,NA
TGTGCCACCAGCAGAGACACGTGGCGGCCGAGTGGACGGGGGAACACTGAAGCTTTCTTT,CATSRDTWRPSGRGNTEAFF,NA,TRBJ1-1,TRBV15,NA
TGTGCCAGCAGCTTGGACTATCGTGCGCAGTATTTT,CASSLDYRAQYF,once,TRBJ2-3,TRBV5-4,NA
TGTGCCAGCAGCCCCAGGGGACAGGGGGGTAATTCACCCCTCCACTTT,CASSPRGQGGNSPLHF,NA,TRBJ1-6,TRBV28,TRBD1
TGCAGTGCTATCTGGGGGGGGGCCGGGTACCAAGAGACCCAGTACTTC,CSAIWGGAGYQETQYF,few,TRBJ2-5,TRBV20-1,NA
TGTGCCAGCAGTGGAAAGGGGTTGAGGGGAGAAGGCTACACCTTC,CASSGKGLRGEGYTF,NA,TRBJ1-2,TRBV6-1,NA
TGCAGTGCCGTCAGGGAGGGGGGGACCTACAATGAGCAGTTCTTC,CSAVREGGTYNEQFF,NA,TRBJ2-1,TRBV20-1,NA
TGTGCCAGCAGCGGACAGGGATCGGGAAGGGATTCACCCCTCCACTTT,CASSGQGSGRDSPLHF,NA,TRBJ1-6,TRBV7-9,TRBD1
TGCAGTGCTAGAACCCCTGGACGATTCGAGCAGTACTTC,CSARTPGRFEQYF,NA,TRBJ2-7,TRBV20-1,NA
TGCAGTGCTAGCGGCCAGAACACCGGGGAGCTGTTTTTT,CSASGQNTGELFF,NA,TRBJ2-2,TRBV20-1,NA
TGTGCCAGCAGCCATCGGAGGGCCGGGGAGCTGTTTTTT,CASSHRRAGELFF,NA,TRBJ2-2,TRBV7-8,NA
TGTGCCAGCAGCCCCCAGGAAGATGAAAAACTGTTTTTT,CASSPQEDEKLFF,NA,TRBJ1-4,TRBV21-1,NA
TGTGCCAGTAGTATAGTTTTACCGGGACAGGGCAGGCAGCCCCAGCATTTT,CASSIVLPGQGRQPQHF,NA,TRBJ1-5,TRBV19,TRBD1
TGTGCCAGCAGCCAATTTGGGGGGGGAGCTTTCTTT,CASSQFGGGAFF,NA,TRBJ1-1,TRBV7-2,NA
TGTGCCACCGCGGCGGAAACGAGCAATCAGCCCCAGCATTTT,CATAAETSNQPQHF,NA,TRBJ1-5,TRBV24-1,NA
TGTGCCAGTAAGTCGCCGGCCAGGGGGGATCAGCCCCAGCATTTT,CASKSPARGDQPQHF,NA,TRBJ1-5,TRBV19,TRBD1
TGTGCCAGCAGCAATAGGGGGACTACCGGAGTTTTAACCGGGGAGCTGTTTTTT,CASSNRGTTGVLTGELFF,NA,TRBJ2-2,TRBV7-2,NA
TGTGCCAGCAGCGGTCGGAGCGGGGGCCCTAGCACAGATACGCAGTATTTT,CASSGRSGGPSTDTQYF,NA,TRBJ2-3,TRBV7-9,TRBD2
TGTGCCAGCAGTTACGGCCGGCAGCGGGGCAATCAGCCCCAGCATTTT,CASSYGRQRGNQPQHF,few,TRBJ1-5,TRBV6-2/TRBV6-3,NA
TGTGCCAGCAGCTCACCTCGGGACAATCGTGGGACTGAAGCTTTCTTT,CASSSPRDNRGTEAFF,NA,TRBJ1-1,TRBV5-4,NA
TGTGCCAGCAGTTCCCGACTAGCGGGAGCTCGTGAGCAGTACTTC,CASSSRLAGAREQYF,NA,TRBJ2-7,TRBV27,TRBD2
TGTGCCAGCAGCCAGGGACAGCAGTACACCGGGGAGCTGTTTTTT,CASSQGQQYTGELFF,NA,TRBJ2-2,TRBV7-2,TRBD1
TGTGCCAGCAGCCAAGATCTTCCGGCCGGGGAGCTGTTTTTT,CASSQDLPAGELFF,NA,TRBJ2-2,TRBV4-2,NA
TGTGCCACCAGTGATCCGACCGGTACTAGCACAGATACGCAGTATTTT,CATSDPTGTSTDTQYF,few,TRBJ2-3,TRBV24-1,NA
TGTGCCAGCAGCTTAGCGTTTGCTGGGGCCAACGTCCTGACTTTC,CASSLAFAGANVLTF,NA,TRBJ2-6,TRBV7-2,NA
TGTGCCAGTAGTGTCAGGGTCCTCGGGGAGCTGTTTTTT,CASSVRVLGELFF,NA,TRBJ2-2,TRBV19,NA
TGCAGTGCTCCCTGGGGACTACCTAGAAGCACAGATACGCAGTATTTT,CSAPWGLPRSTDTQYF,NA,TRBJ2-3,TRBV20-1,TRBD2
TGCAGTGCTCCAAGGGGGCGGAGCTCCTACGAGCAGTACTTC,CSAPRGRSSYEQYF,few,TRBJ2-7,TRBV20-1,TRBD1
TGTGCCAGCATCAAACCCGGTCTCTATGGCTACACCTTC,CASIKPGLYGYTF,NA,TRBJ1-2,TRBV6-1,NA
TGTGCCAGCAGTTACTCGACAGGGGGCACCGGGGAGCTGTTTTTT,CASSYSTGGTGELFF,NA,TRBJ2-2,TRBV6-5,TRBD1
TGTGCCAGCAGTAGGGACGGAATCTATGGCTACACCTTC,CASSRDGIYGYTF,NA,TRBJ1-2,TRBV6-1,NA
TGTGCCAGCAGTGATATGTCCCCGGGACAGGGGATCAATCAGCCCCAGCATTTT,CASSDMSPGQGINQPQHF,few,TRBJ1-5,TRBV6-1,TRBD1
TGTGCCAGCAGTGTTTTTGGGACAGGCCACTACGAGCAGTACTTC,CASSVFGTGHYEQYF,NA,TRBJ2-7,TRBV28,TRBD1
TGTGCCAGCAGTAGACGGACAGAGCTTAGCACAGATACGCAGTATTTT,CASSRRTELSTDTQYF,NA,TRBJ2-3,TRBV2,NA